This T cell receptor (beta chain) was retrieved from a study of cytomegalovirus exposure and HLA in healthy donors. Study-level points and caveats: Among TCR beta chains, those listed as cytomegalovirus-associated numbered under 200. The classifier, whose performance was assessed in both the original and validation cohorts, reportedly diagnosed cytomegalovirus status with high specificity and sensitivity.

In the case of this clone: What it binds is not known.

The CDR3 loop spans 18 amino acids. V was pared by 4 bases and J by 4 bases, with 18 bases of the junction left unmatched. Germline CDR1 reads SGHDT; CDR2 reads YYEEEE. Assay used: immunoSEQ multiplex PCR; TCRdb lists only in-frame clones, some missing. The top ten clones hold around 6% of a sample with more than 100,000 clones, approximately 90% of them seen once. Sequenced input: PBMCs. This rearrangement joins TRBV5-6 to TRBJ2-7, with 9 positions matching TRBD2. The clonotype comes from a woman under 30 in good health and CMV-seropositive. The CDR3 coding sequence is TGTGCCAGCAGCCTCGTTTACGCCAATAGCGGGAGTAGGTACGAGCAGTACTTC. It is translated as CASSLVYANSGSRYEQYF.